This T cell receptor beta chain was obtained from a study of blood T cell repertoires in COVID-19. The authors' processing: Reference gene primers were amplified, and this amplification served to estimate nucleated cell counts. The assay was immunoSEQ multiplex PCR, and TCRdb's table has in-frame clones only and misses some. V and J calls plus clone size are reproduced from that table; the DNA served to infer D and trimming. The sample has approximately 240,000 clones, roughly 84% seen once. This CDR3 has 14 amino acids. Germline-derived CDR1 and CDR2 are SEHNR and FQNEAQ (reference sequence). After removal of 5 bases from V and 4 bases from J, the junction contained 6 bases not matched to a gene.

The sequence derives from a woman in her thirties or forties with active or convalescent COVID-19. The V gene is TRBV7-9, the J gene TRBJ2-7; 9 positions match TRBD1. Source material: peripheral blood. Here the CDR3 DNA reads TGTGCCAGCAGCCCCGGGACAGGGTGGTACGAGCAGTACTTC. Protein sequence: CASSPGTGWYEQYF.